These 18 T cell receptor beta chains were sequenced from one sample in a study of blood T cell repertoires in COVID-19. Repertoires were generated with immunoSEQ multiplex PCR, while TCRdb's copy carries only in-frame clones and drops some. The sample includes about 250,000 clones, 80% to 90% of them seen just once. Material: peripheral blood. The receptors shown here come from a man aged 35-49 years with active or convalescent COVID-19.

The V call is TRBV4-1, the J call TRBJ2-7, with 8 bases fitting TRBD2. The CDR3 runs to 15 residues. Germline CDR1 is MGHRA and CDR2 is YSYEKL. The V and J ends lost 3 bases and 0 bases, in that order; junction bases with no gene match: 4. This CDR3 is CASSQSRGASYEQYF. The CDR3 nucleotides are TGCGCCAGCAGCCAGTCGCGGGGGGCCTCCTACGAGCAGTACTTC.

With regard to this clone: The sample has other DNA sequences that encode this CDR3 too. The rearrangement uses TRBV7-9 and TRBJ1-1, with unresolved D. CDR3 length: 13 amino acids. Germline V CDR1 and CDR2: SEHNR, FQNEAQ (reference sequence). Trimming stripped 2 bases from V and 1 base from J, with 5 bases between. CDR3 in amino acids: CASSLLSNTEAFF. For the CDR3, the DNA is TGTGCCAGCAGCTTACTCTCGAACACTGAAGCTTTCTTT.

The rearrangement uses TRBV4-1 and TRBJ2-5; D is ambiguous. The V gene lost 1 base and the J gene lost 5 bases, with 14 bases spanning the gap. This CDR3 has 15 residues. The germline V gene has CDR1 MGHRA and CDR2 YSYEKL. The CDR3 bases are TGCGCCAGCAGCCAAGTTACTCGGGTAATGGAGACCCAGTACTTC. Its protein product is CASSQVTRVMETQYF.

This clone has just a few counts. The genes are TRBV14 and TRBJ1-3; no clear D gene. Germline V gene data show CDR1 as SGHDN and CDR2 as FVKESK. V was trimmed by 4 bases and J by 3 bases, leaving 10 bases between them. The CDR3 covers 14 residues. The CDR3 bases are TGTGCCAGCAGCCCGCCGGGAGGTGGAAACACCATATATTTT. This sequence encodes CASSPPGGGNTIYF.

The gene calls are TRBV25-1 and TRBJ1-2, with D possibly TRBD1 on 6 matching bases. Germline-derived CDR1 and CDR2 are MGHDK and SYGVNS. CDR3 length: 15 residues. V lost 4 bases and J 6 bases, leaving 18 bases between the germline ends. CDR3 nucleotide sequence: TGTGCCAGCAGTGTCCGGGACACGAGCTTGGATGGCTACACCTTC. It specifies CASSVRDTSLDGYTF.

The V gene is TRBV18, the J gene TRBJ2-5; no clear D gene. V was trimmed by 3 bases and J by 2 bases, leaving 10 bases between them. Germline lookup yields CDR1 KGHSH and CDR2 LQKENI. This CDR3 contains 14 residues. CDR3 in amino acids: CASSPDFLQETQYF. DNA for the CDR3: TGTGCCAGCTCACCCGATTTCCTACAAGAGACCCAGTACTTC.

The chain employs TRBV5-1 and TRBJ2-7, with 7 bases aligning to TRBD2. This CDR3 contains 15 residues. Trimming at V came to 3 bases and at J to 4 bases, leaving 10 bases not matched to a gene. Germline CDR1 SGHRS, CDR2 YFSETQ. CDR3 sequence reads: CASSSLTGTTYEQYF. In nucleotides, the CDR3 is TGCGCCAGCAGCTCTTTGACCGGGACTACTTACGAGCAGTACTTC.

The chain is built from TRBV6-5 and TRBJ1-1; the D is unclear. V lost 2 bases and J lost 0, with 10 bases in between. Germline V CDR1 and CDR2: MNHEY, SVGAGI. This CDR3 region has 15 residues. The CDR3 spells CASSYGGNMNTEAFF. The CDR3 DNA follows: TGTGCCAGCAGTTACGGAGGTAATATGAACACTGAAGCTTTCTTT.

A single count supports this clone. V usage is TRBV7-2 and J usage is TRBJ2-7; 11 nucleotides match TRBD2. Germline V lookup: CDR1 SGHTA, CDR2 FQGNSA. The CDR3 covers 15 residues. V gave up 3 bases and J gave up 7 bases; unmatched junction bases: 8. CDR3 bases: TGTGCCAGCAGCTTTATTTTAGCGGGAGGGGGGGAGCAGTACTTC. This encodes CASSFILAGGGEQYF.

The chain is built from TRBV5-3 and TRBJ1-5; D ambiguous. TRBV5-3 is assigned to the ORF class and has an uncertain function. V lost 5 bases and J lost 7, with 16 bases in between. CDR3 length: 14 residues. CDR3 nucleotides: TGTGCCAGAAGAGGACTCGGCCGAAACCAGCCCCAGCATTTT. Protein: CARRGLGRNQPQHF.

In its sample, this clone was seen a few times. The rearrangement uses TRBV27 and TRBJ1-2; TRBD1 matches 7 bases. J gave up 4 bases and V 5 bases, and 4 bases lay outside the gene matches. Germline CDR1 reads MNHEY; CDR2 reads SMNVEV (reference sequence). CDR3 length: 13 residues. CDR3 residues: CASSRRDSYGYTF. As DNA, the CDR3 is TGTGCCAGCAGTAGAAGGGACAGCTATGGCTACACCTTC.

The chain employs TRBV12-5 and TRBJ2-2; 13 bases are shared with TRBD2. The CDR3 has 20 amino acids. The germline V gene has CDR1 LGHNT and CDR2 FRNRAP. Losses at the gene ends were 3 bases for V and 7 bases for J; bases not matched to a gene: 17. The CDR3 spells CASGFDSLGLAGDIGGELFF. The DNA of the CDR3 is TGTGCTAGTGGTTTTGATAGCCTAGGACTAGCGGGAGATATCGGCGGGGAGCTGTTTTTT.

In this sample, this clone turned up a few times. V and J are TRBV6-2 or TRBV6-3 and TRBJ1-6; 9 bases are shared with TRBD1. V lost 4 bases, J lost 7 bases, and 8 bases stayed unmatched. The CDR3 loop spans 16 amino acids. In germline, CDR1 is MNHEY, CDR2 SVGEGT. As DNA, the CDR3 is TGTGCCAGCAGTTCCACAGGGGGCGAAGGAAATTCACCCCTCCACTTT. It yields the protein CASSSTGGEGNSPLHF.

The chain carries TRBV20-1 and TRBJ1-1, with 8 nucleotides matching TRBD1. The V segment lost 3 bases and the J segment 5 bases; nucleotides outside the gene matches: 11. The CDR3 runs to 15 residues. Germline assignment: CDR1 DFQATT and CDR2 SNEGSKA (reference sequence). The CDR3 loop reads CSASRQGSVGTEAFF. CDR3 bases: TGCAGTGCTAGTCGACAGGGGAGCGTTGGGACTGAAGCTTTCTTT.

This chain uses TRBV11-1 with TRBJ2-5; TRBD2 aligns across 14 bases. The CDR3 has 16 residues. V lost 6 bases to trimming and J lost 5 bases; unmatched junction nucleotides: 8. Germline values: CDR1 SGHAT, CDR2 FQDESV (reference sequence). The CDR3 DNA follows: TGTGCCAGCAGACTGACTAGCGGGGGGGCGGCGGAGACCCAGTACTTC. It specifies CASRLTSGGAAETQYF.

The chain uses TRBV10-3 and TRBJ1-4; maybe TRBD1 (6 bases). The CDR3 sequence is 13 residues long. Per the germline V gene, CDR1 is ENHRY and CDR2 is SYGVKD. The V and J ends lost 7 bases and 5 bases respectively, with 11 bases between them. CDR3 nucleotide sequence: TGTGCCATCACCAGGGGCGAGAATGAAAAACTGTTTTTT. It codes for CAITRGENEKLFF.

V gene TRBV30 combines with J gene TRBJ2-7; D ambiguous. CDR1 and CDR2 from the germline V gene are GTSNPN and SVGIG (reference sequence). The CDR3 runs 11 residues. With 1 base removed from V and 4 bases from J, the gap between germline ends came to 5 bases. The CDR3 DNA is TGTGCCTGGAGTGAACGGTACGAGCAGTACTTC. Its translation is CAWSERYEQYF.

This clone was seen a handful of times. The V call is TRBV4-1, the J call TRBJ1-2; TRBD1 is a possible D gene (5 bases). Germline V CDR1 and CDR2: MGHRA, YSYEKL. Trimming removed 4 bases from V and 6 bases from J, with 9 bases in between. The CDR3 has 12 residues. The CDR3 DNA is TGCGCCAGCAGCCCTGGGGGGGATGGCTACACCTTC. This encodes CASSPGGDGYTF.